The clone carrying this T cell receptor beta chain was counted only a few times. Deletions cut 5 bases from V and 1 base from J, with 14 bases between. The CDR3 spans 16 residues. CDR1 SGHAT and CDR2 FQNNGV come from the germline V gene. The source of the sample is a study of blood T cell repertoires in COVID-19. About the study: Researchers got acute and convalescent COVID-19 samples from the United States, Italy and Spain.

Per the study methods: Scientists estimated how many nucleated cells there were by amplifying reference gene primers. Clones were sequenced by immunoSEQ multiplex PCR, and TCRdb holds only the in-frame ones, with some missing. V and J calls and clone size are as listed in that table; D and trimming were resolved from the DNA. The sample has about 240,000 clones, approximately 78% seen once. This chain uses TRBV11-2 with TRBJ2-2, with D possibly matching TRBD2 (6 bases). Sample: peripheral blood. This receptor was obtained from a woman aged 18-30 years with acute or convalescent COVID-19. The CDR3 spells CASSPGSSGNTGELFF. The CDR3 bases are TGTGCCAGCAGCCCCGGTAGTAGCGGGAACACCGGGGAGCTGTTTTTT. Using reference TRBV11-2 and TRBJ2-2 for the parts outside the CDR3, the full variable domain is EAGVAQSPRYKIIEKRQSVAFWCNPISGHATLYWYQQILGQGPKLLIQFQNNGVVDDSQLPKDRFSAERLKGVDSTLKIQPAKLEDSAVYLCASSPGSSGNTGELFFGEGSRLTVL.